Given below is one TCR beta chain in context. Since no conserved phenylalanine or tryptophan closes the CDR3, a read error is the likely cause. These data come from a study of tumor-infiltrating lymphocytes in primary liver carcinoma. Researchers generated TCR beta cDNA from about 450 ng of total RNA, relying on a constant-region primer. Three nested multiplex PCR rounds, a slightly modified ARM-PCR method, built the TCR beta libraries. Rounds one and two of PCR, each of 10 cycles, were primed with TRBV1-TRBV30 forward primers and a C-beta reverse primer. TCRdb independently ran MiXCR on the multiplex PCR reads; one entry per CDR3 protein. This repertoire shows about 99,000 distinct CDR3 sequences, approximately 68% found once; its top ten account for just over 9.5%. There are 18 residues in the CDR3. DNA and RNA were both co-extracted from around 20-30 mg of bulk tissue that had not been sorted.

V is TRBV12-3 or TRBV12-4 and J is TRBJ1-2; the D gene is possibly TRBD1 (6 bases). Sequences were obtained from liver tumor tissue from sampling region 5. Documented subset: tumor region T5, tumor centre. This sequence originates from a woman in her sixties with primary liver carcinoma and hepatitis B virus infection. This chain's CDR3 is CVSSERGGRPTTNVGYTI. The DNA for the CDR3 is TGCGTCAGCAGCGAAAGGGGGGGGCGCCCCACAACTAACGTAGGCTACACCATC.